The present entry profiles one TCR beta chain with its context. Authors' processing steps: The assay estimated nucleated cells by amplifying reference gene primers. Repertoires were generated with immunoSEQ multiplex PCR, while TCRdb's copy carries only in-frame clones and drops some. V and J calls and clone size follow that table, whereas D and trimming were derived from the DNA. The data hold approximately 88,000 clones, with 80% to 95% observed a single time. The CDR3 totals 15 residues. Germline CDR1 is SGHRS and CDR2 is YFSETQ. V lost 5 bases, J lost 1 base, and 5 bases stayed unmatched. These data are taken from a study of blood T cell repertoires in COVID-19.

The V and J genes are TRBV5-1 and TRBJ2-3; 9 bases fit TRBD2. The sequence was collected from a woman aged 45 to 65 in a cohort sampled during active COVID-19. The sequencing input was peripheral blood. CDR3 loop: CASRQRTSGTDTQYF. Written as DNA, the CDR3 is TGCGCCAGCAGACAAAGGACTAGCGGCACAGATACGCAGTATTTT.